The next 21 T cell receptor beta chains were all read from a single sample in a study of immune characterization of retroperitoneal liposarcoma. Each CDR3 protein gets one entry after TCRdb re-called the PCR reads with MiXCR. The sample holds over 3,000 distinct CDR3 sequences, roughly 45% seen once. Sequenced: tumor tissue. The source is a male donor with retroperitoneal liposarcoma.

V usage is TRBV27 and J usage is TRBJ2-2; D uncertain. This CDR3 is built from 12 residues. The V end was cut by 5 bases, the J end by 8 bases, with 9 bases between. Germline assignment: CDR1 MNHEY and CDR2 SMNVEV (reference sequence). The CDR3 DNA follows: TGTGCCAGCAGTCCCCCGCGAGGGGAGCTGTTTTTT. Protein product: CASSPPRGELFF.

As regards this clonotype: Just one base apart from a much larger clone, this may be a read error. The chain uses TRBV6-1 and TRBJ2-2; D call uncertain. Looked up from germline, CDR1 is MNHNS and CDR2 is SASEGT. This CDR3 has 15 amino acids. Between the trimmed V and J ends, which lost 2 bases and 2 bases, there was a span of 9 bases. The CDR3 nucleotides are TGTGCCAGCAGTGAACATGGGCTAAACACCGGGGAGCTGTTTTTT. This gives the protein CASSEHGLNTGELFF.

This clonotype appeared a few times. The chain carries TRBV7-2 and TRBJ2-3; D tentatively fits TRBD1 or TRBD2 (6 bases each). The germline gives CDR1 SGHTA, CDR2 FQGNSA. The CDR3 has 14 amino acids. Trimming stripped 3 bases from V and 6 bases from J, with 13 bases between. The CDR3 DNA sequence: TGTGCCAGCAGCTTGGGGGCGGGGACCGATACGCAGTATTTT. Translated: CASSLGAGTDTQYF.

The chain uses TRBV10-2 and TRBJ2-3, with 8 bases that match TRBD2. The CDR3 consists of 16 residues. The V segment lost 6 bases and the J segment 0 bases; nucleotides outside the gene matches: 8. CDR1 is WSHSY and CDR2 is SAAADI in the germline V gene. CDR3 DNA: TGCGCCAGCAGCTCTCAGCGGGAGCGGAGCACAGATACGCAGTATTTT. It yields the protein CASSSQRERSTDTQYF.

This clonotype is classed as medium-sized. The rearrangement links TRBV6-1 to TRBJ2-5; 9 bases fit TRBD2. Germline-derived CDR1 and CDR2 are MNHNS and SASEGT. The CDR3 consists of 17 residues. V shed 5 bases, J shed 4 bases, and the junction held 14 bases outside the gene matches. The CDR3 is CASSSTLAGGRRETQYF. CDR3 in DNA: TGTGCCAGCAGTTCCACCCTGGCGGGAGGGCGACGAGAGACCCAGTACTTC.

This clonotype qualifies as medium-sized (0.01 to 0.1%). The rearrangement joins TRBV6-1 to TRBJ2-1, with unresolved D. The CDR3 runs 11 residues. V was cut by 0 bases and J by 10 bases, with 4 bases left in between. CDR1 and CDR2 from the germline V gene are MNHNS and SASEGT. CDR3 in DNA: TGTGCCAGCAGTGAAGCAGGGGAGCAGTTCTTC. Translation: CASSEAGEQFF.

About this clonotype: A much larger clone is a single base away; this may be a read error. The rearrangement uses TRBV7-6 and TRBJ2-1; no definite D call. The CDR3 runs 13 residues. Germline V gene lookup returns CDR1 SGHVS and CDR2 FNYEAQ. DNA for the CDR3: TGTGCTAGCAGCTTGCCCGACGGCGAGACCCAGTGCTTC. As protein: CASSLPDGETQCF.

This clonotype was observed a single time. CDR3 bases: TGTGCCAGCAGCCCCTTCCAAGCGGGGGGGCAAGAGACCCAGTACTTC. It yields the protein CASSPFQAGGQETQYF. The chain uses TRBV11-3 and TRBJ2-5; 10 positions agree with TRBD2. Germline V lookup: CDR1 SGHNT, CDR2 YENEEA. The CDR3 runs to 16 residues. V lost 5 bases, J lost 2 bases, and 8 bases stayed unmatched. The whole variable domain, remainder taken from reference TRBV11-3 and TRBJ2-5, is EAGVVQSPRYKIIEKKQPVAFWCNPISGHNTLYWYLQNLGQGPELLIRYENEEAVDDSQLPKDRFSAERLKGVDSTLKIQPAELGDSAVYLCASSPFQAGGQETQYFGPGTRLLVL.

In this sample, this clonotype turned up a few times. The genes are TRBV7-8 and TRBJ2-1, with D unresolved. The CDR3 covers 14 residues. The V end was cut by 8 bases, the J end by 0 bases, with 11 bases between. Germline lookup yields CDR1 SGHVS and CDR2 FQNEAQ. CDR3 in DNA: TGTGCCAGCGCTAGACGTAACTCCTACAATGAGCAGTTCTTC. Encoded protein: CASARRNSYNEQFF.

This chain links TRBV7-3 with TRBJ2-1; 10 bases are shared with TRBD2. The CDR3 spans 15 residues. V shed 2 bases, J shed 8 bases, and the junction held 6 bases outside the gene matches. In germline, CDR1 is SGHTA, CDR2 FQGTGA. The CDR3 is CASSLGLAGVYEQFF. The CDR3 nucleotides are TGTGCCAGCAGCTTAGGGCTAGCGGGAGTGTATGAGCAGTTCTTC.

The J gene is TRBJ2-1, the V gene TRBV25-1; TRBD2 agrees at 11 bases. Germline assignment: CDR1 MGHDK and CDR2 SYGVNS. J was trimmed by 4 bases and V by 4 bases; bases with no gene match: 0. This CDR3 has 14 amino acids. The CDR3 nucleotides read TGTGCCAGCAGTGTAGCGGGAGGGTACAATGAGCAGTTCTTC. Residues: CASSVAGGYNEQFF.

On this clonotype itself: The junction shows a germline mismatch at one end, possibly a read error. The chain links TRBV10-1 to TRBJ2-1; TRBD2 matches 10 bases. Germline assignment: CDR1 WNHNN and CDR2 SYGVQD (reference sequence). CDR3 length: 13 residues. In nucleotides, the CDR3 is TGCGCCAGCAGTAATTCAAGGACTAGCGGCAATATTTTC. Translated, it gives CASSNSRTSGNIF.

This rearrangement joins TRBV11-2 to TRBJ2-1, with D uncertain. The J call is doubtful: the DNA matches TRBJ2-7 better. This CDR3 contains 13 residues. CDR1 and CDR2 (germline): SGHAT, FQNNGV. The CDR3 loop is CASSLGPEYEQYF. In DNA form, the CDR3 reads TGTGCCAGCAGCTTAGGACCGGAGTACGAGCAGTACTTC.

This clonotype has just a few counts. The chain joins TRBV11-3 to TRBJ2-5; D is tentatively TRBD1 or TRBD2 (6 bases each). The CDR3 totals 15 residues. CDR1 and CDR2 from the germline V gene are SGHNT and YENEEA. V gave up 10 bases and J gave up 5 bases, with 23 bases separating them. As DNA, the CDR3 is TGTGCCACTGGGCCGGGGGCCGGGGGAGTGGAGACCCAGTACTTC. Its translation is CATGPGAGGVETQYF.

The chain uses TRBV6-1 and TRBJ1-3, with 8 bases identical to TRBD1. The CDR3 runs to 15 residues. The germline V gene has CDR1 MNHNS and CDR2 SASEGT. V gave up 6 bases and J gave up 4 bases; unmatched junction bases: 8. The CDR3 DNA is TGTGCCAGCAGGTCGACAGGGGAATGGGGAAACACCATATATTTT. Protein: CASRSTGEWGNTIYF.

The chain combines TRBV7-8 with TRBJ2-5; 10 nucleotides match TRBD2. With 3 bases clipped from V and 5 bases from J, the junction kept 6 bases outside the gene matches. This CDR3 is 15 amino acids long. Germline V gene lookup returns CDR1 SGHVS and CDR2 FQNEAQ. The DNA for the CDR3 is TGTGCCAGCAGCTTGGGAAGCGGGGGGGTGGAGACCCAGTACTTC. This gives the protein CASSLGSGGVETQYF.

This sequence joins TRBV27 and TRBJ2-5, with D perhaps being TRBD1 or TRBD2 (6 bases each). The CDR3 has 20 amino acids. The germline V and J ends were trimmed by 2 bases and 4 bases, with 29 bases remaining between them. CDR1 is MNHEY and CDR2 is SMNVEV in the germline V gene (reference sequence). CDR3 sequence reads: CASSLRPRRGGGEKTETQYF. CDR3 DNA: TGTGCCAGCAGTTTACGCCCTCGCAGGGGAGGAGGGGAGAAAACAGAGACCCAGTACTTC.

The V gene is TRBV6-1, the J gene TRBJ2-4, with D maybe TRBD2 (6 bases). The germline V gene has CDR1 MNHNS and CDR2 SASEGT. This CDR3 has 19 residues. V lost 0 bases and J 0 bases, leaving 18 bases between the germline ends. CDR3 sequence: CASSEAAGKELLAKNIQYF. CDR3 bases: TGTGCCAGCAGTGAAGCTGCGGGGAAAGAACTTTTAGCCAAAAACATTCAGTACTTC.

This clonotype is medium-sized (0.01 to 0.1%) by share. This chain joins TRBV7-3 and TRBJ2-1; tentative D call: TRBD2 (6 bases). Germline V gene sequence: CDR1 SGHTA, CDR2 FQGTGA. V lost 5 bases to trimming and J lost 5 bases, with 10 bases between them. The CDR3 sequence is 13 residues long. This CDR3 is CASSRGGNNEQFF. The CDR3 DNA sequence: TGTGCCAGCAGCCGTGGGGGGAACAATGAGCAGTTCTTC.

By sample fraction, this clonotype is hyperexpanded. The chain recombines TRBV6-1 with TRBJ2-2; 7 bases match TRBD1. Trimming at V came to 7 bases and at J to 1 base, leaving 9 bases not matched to a gene. Germline V gene data show CDR1 as MNHNS and CDR2 as SASEGT. The CDR3 has 16 amino acids. CDR3 sequence: CASTTDRVGNTGELFF. The CDR3 coding sequence is TGTGCCAGCACTACCGACAGGGTCGGGAACACCGGGGAGCTGTTTTTT.

This rearrangement joins TRBV11-3 to TRBJ2-5, with D hard to call. V gave up 2 bases and J gave up 5 bases, with 9 bases separating them. CDR1 SGHNT and CDR2 YENEEA come from the germline V gene. The CDR3 consists of 13 residues. The CDR3 region has the DNA TGTGCCAGCAGCTTACCTGGGTCTGAGACCCAGTACTTC. Translation gives CASSLPGSETQYF. Full variable domain (outside the CDR3, taken from reference TRBV11-3 and TRBJ2-5): EAGVVQSPRYKIIEKKQPVAFWCNPISGHNTLYWYLQNLGQGPELLIRYENEEAVDDSQLPKDRFSAERLKGVDSTLKIQPAELGDSAVYLCASSLPGSETQYFGPGTRLLVL.